This paragraph reports one T cell receptor (beta chain). This entry belongs to a study of T cells in Graves' hyperthyroidism and ophthalmopathy. Amplified regions were TCR beta CDR3 sequences from RNA transcripts. A first-round RT-PCR of the TCR CDR3 used the HTBI primer set. TCRdb independently ran MiXCR on the multiplex PCR reads; one entry per CDR3 protein. The sample carries roughly 45,000 distinct CDR3 sequences, around 48% recorded once. Germline assignment: CDR1 SQVTM and CDR2 ANQGSEA. CDR3 length: 12 residues. Trimming shortened V by 2 bases and J by 4 bases, and 6 bases separated the two germline ends.

The source of this sequence is a woman in her forties or fifties with Graves' hyperthyroidism. The sequenced sample consisted of peripheral blood or thyroid tissue (not recorded which). The V call is TRBV29-1, the J call TRBJ2-1; D perhaps matches TRBD1 (5 bases). The CDR3 sequence is CSVERQYNEQFF. The CDR3 nucleotides read TGCAGCGTTGAACGACAGTACAATGAGCAGTTCTTC.